This record looks at one T cell receptor beta chain sequence and its context. From blood CD8+ and CD4+ T cells, the TCR beta chain was sequenced. Negative isolation was used for CD8+ and CD4+ T cells and FACS enrichment for TEMRA cells. RNA, at about 0.5 to 1 ug, was reverse transcribed with random hexamers. TCRdb fed the immunoSEQ multiplex PCR reads into MiXCR, producing one record per CDR3 protein. The repertoire holds around 190,000 distinct CDR3 sequences, with approximately 96% as singletons. This entry is derived from a study of CD8 T cells in Susac syndrome. V dropped 6 bases and J dropped 2; count of bases not matched to a gene: 7. Germline loops: CDR1 MNHEY, CDR2 SVGAGI. The CDR3 sequence is 15 residues long.

The chain recombines TRBV6-5 with TRBJ2-3; 8 positions agree with TRBD2. The material sequenced was CD8+ T cells from PBMCs. The source of this sequence is a human donor with multiple sclerosis. The CDR3 DNA follows: TGTGCCAGCAGCCCTACTAGCGGAGCCACAGATACGCAGTATTTT. Translation gives CASSPTSGATDTQYF.